Shown below are 13 T cell receptor beta chains from a single sample sequenced in a study of control samples from healthy donors and cancer patients. Profiling relied on immunoSEQ multiplex PCR, and the TCRdb table lists in-frame clones only, not all of them. This sample has some 130,000 clones, with just under 90% found just once. The sequenced sample was PBMCs. These receptors all stem from a man in his forties or fifties with head and neck cancer.

The V gene is TRBV5-1, the J gene TRBJ2-7; possibly TRBD1 for D (5 bases). V gave up 1 base and J gave up 2 bases, with 16 bases separating them. The CDR3 has 16 residues. CDR1 and CDR2 (germline): SGHRS, YFSETQ. CDR3 sequence reads: CASSLHLTDRTYEQYF. The DNA for the CDR3 is TGCGCCAGCAGCTTGCATTTGACCGACAGAACCTACGAGCAGTACTTC.

This clone occurred once. The chain combines TRBV5-1 with TRBJ2-2; a weak D match, TRBD1 (5 bases). V was trimmed by 0 bases and J by 4 bases, leaving 10 bases between them. This CDR3 spans 15 amino acids. CDR1 is SGHRS, CDR2 YFSETQ, per germline. The CDR3 loop reads CASSLGVGLTGELFF. As DNA, the CDR3 is TGCGCCAGCAGCTTGGGAGTGGGGCTCACCGGGGAGCTGTTTTTT.

This chain links TRBV3-1 (or the pseudogene TRBV3-2) with TRBJ1-4, with a possible D match to TRBD1 (5 bases). Germline CDR1 and CDR2: LGHDT and YNNKEL (reference sequence). V lost 0 bases, J lost 7 bases, and 12 bases lay in between. This CDR3 is 15 amino acids long. The CDR3 region has the DNA TGTGCCAGCAGCCAAGATTGGACAAGAAGTGAAAAACTGTTTTTT. Residues: CASSQDWTRSEKLFF.

The chain carries TRBV25-1 and TRBJ2-3, with D possibly called TRBD1 or TRBD2 (5 bases each). V gave up 5 bases and J gave up 1 base, with 13 bases separating them. This CDR3 is built from 15 residues. Germline CDR1 reads MGHDK; CDR2 reads SYGVNS. The CDR3 reads CASSQGTDGTDTQYF. CDR3 in DNA: TGTGCCAGCAGTCAAGGGACCGACGGCACAGATACGCAGTATTTT.

The V call is TRBV5-6, the J call TRBJ2-7, with TRBD1 as a possible D gene (6 bases). The V end was cut by 2 bases, the J end by 2 bases, with 23 bases between. The germline V gene has CDR1 SGHDT and CDR2 YYEEEE. The CDR3 is 18 amino acids. DNA of the CDR3: TGTGCCAGCAGCTTTACTGCAGGGGAATGGGGTTCTGCCTACGAGCAGTACTTC. Residues: CASSFTAGEWGSAYEQYF.

The chain carries TRBV4-2 and TRBJ2-1; D possibly corresponds to TRBD2 (7 bases). This CDR3 is built from 17 residues. CDR1 and CDR2 (germline): LGHNA, YNFKEQ. V lost 0 bases to trimming and J lost 6 bases, with 18 bases between them. The CDR3 sequence is CASSQDGGAERGNEQFF. The CDR3 DNA is TGTGCCAGCAGCCAAGATGGGGGGGCAGAGAGAGGCAATGAGCAGTTCTTC.

The rearrangement uses TRBV19 and TRBJ2-3; D unresolved. Germline CDR1 is LNHDA and CDR2 is SQIVND (reference sequence). V was pared by 3 bases and J by 7 bases, with 14 bases between. This CDR3 is built from 14 residues. The CDR3 reads CASSMGGSPYTQYF. The CDR3 DNA reads TGTGCCAGTAGTATGGGCGGCAGCCCCTATACGCAGTATTTT.

Only one count was recorded for this clone. The rearrangement uses TRBV2 and TRBJ2-3; 8 bases line up with TRBD2. V gave up 6 bases and J gave up 1 base; unmatched junction bases: 3. CDR1 and CDR2 from the germline V gene are SNHLY and FYNNEI. This CDR3 has 14 residues. The CDR3 DNA reads TGTGCCAGCAGAATGACTAGCGGCACAGATACGCAGTATTTT. Protein product: CASRMTSGTDTQYF. Looking up the rest from reference TRBV2 and TRBJ2-3 gives the full variable domain: EPEVTQTPSHQVTQMGQEVILRCVPISNHLYFYWYRQILGQKVEFLVSFYNNEISEKSEIFDDQFSVERPDGSNFTLKIRSTKLEDSAMYFCASRMTSGTDTQYFGPGTRLTVL.

The chain links TRBV27 to TRBJ1-3, with D possibly matching TRBD1 (6 bases). In germline, CDR1 is MNHEY, CDR2 SMNVEV (reference sequence). V was cut by 6 bases and J by 0 bases, with 15 bases left in between. The CDR3 extends over 16 amino acids. CDR3 bases: TGTGCCAGCAGGAGACACGGGACAACCTCTGGAAACACCATATATTTT. As protein: CASRRHGTTSGNTIYF.

The gene calls are TRBV11-3 and TRBJ2-1, with 8 bases that match TRBD1. Germline V CDR1 and CDR2: SGHNT, YENEEA. The CDR3 spans 13 residues. V gave up 5 bases and J gave up 6 bases; unmatched junction bases: 3. DNA of the CDR3: TGTGCCAGCAGCCTTCAGGGGGCCAATGAGCAGTTCTTC. Translating it yields CASSLQGANEQFF.

CDR3 DNA: TGTGCCAGTAGTACCGCGACAGGGACGGACTATGGCTACACCTTC. It encodes CASSTATGTDYGYTF. V and J are TRBV19 and TRBJ1-2; TRBD1 matches at 7 bases. The CDR3 runs 15 residues. CDR1 LNHDA and CDR2 SQIVND come from the germline V gene (reference sequence). V lost 4 bases and J lost 3; bases outside the gene matches: 8.

The chain uses TRBV15 and TRBJ2-7; tentatively, D is TRBD2 (6 bases). The germline CDR1 and CDR2 sequences are LNHNV and YYDKDF (reference sequence). Between the trimmed V and J ends, which lost 5 bases and 6 bases, there was a span of 20 bases. The CDR3 loop spans 15 amino acids. CDR3 in DNA: TGTGCCACCAGCTCCCCGGAGACTAGGGGTGGCGAGCAGTACTTC. Protein: CATSSPETRGGEQYF.

The chain couples TRBV27 to TRBJ2-1; 7 nucleotides align to TRBD1. Trimming removed 6 bases from V and 4 bases from J; junction bases left unmatched: 9. This CDR3 spans 15 amino acids. CDR1 and CDR2 (germline): MNHEY, SMNVEV (reference sequence). The CDR3 nucleotides are TGTGCCAGCAGATACAGGGGATCCCCTTACAATGAGCAGTTCTTC. Translated, it gives CASRYRGSPYNEQFF.